Reported below is one T cell receptor beta chain. Its target is not known. Germline-derived CDR1 and CDR2 are MDHEN and SYDVKM. V shed 5 bases and J shed 6 bases, with 7 bases lying between them. CDR3 length: 11 residues. Positive magnetic bead selection isolated CD4+ and CD8+ cells, and flow cytometry checked purity. The method was immunoSEQ multiplex PCR; TCRdb's version includes in-frame clones alone and lacks a portion of them. Of around 16,000 clones in the sample, about four fifths were seen once. The data stem from a study of somatic mutations in cytotoxic T cells in rheumatoid arthritis. Study details: No treatment had yet been given when patient blood (approximately 29 ml EDTA) was drawn, right after diagnosis.

Overall study results and limits: Measured CD8+ T-cell clonality, a value compared between rheumatoid arthritis patients and age-matched healthy controls, did not differ significantly. For rheumatoid arthritis patients, the slight TRBV07 underrepresentation lacked multiple-comparison adjustment.

This chain connects TRBV28 to TRBJ1-1; perhaps TRBD1 as D (5 bases). Material: CD8+ T cells sorted from blood. This TCR derives from a woman between 45 and 65 years old with rheumatoid arthritis. The CDR3: CASSTTAEAFF. CDR3 in DNA: TGTGCCAGCAGTACGACAGCTGAAGCTTTCTTT.